What follows are 8 T cell receptor beta chains derived from one specimen sequenced in a study of blood T cell repertoires in COVID-19. Generated by immunoSEQ multiplex PCR, the TCRdb table keeps only in-frame clones and is missing some. The sample includes 150,000 or so clones, 84% of them seen just once. The material sequenced was PBMCs or T cells enriched from blood (not recorded which). Every receptor here comes from a woman between 45 and 65 years old who had recovered from COVID-19.

For the CDR3, the DNA is TGCGCCAGCAGCTTGACAGGGCAAAGCAATCAGCCCCAGCATTTT. Its protein product is CASSLTGQSNQPQHF. The rearrangement uses TRBV5-1 and TRBJ1-5; perhaps TRBD1 as D (6 bases). The CDR3 totals 15 residues. Germline V gene data show CDR1 as SGHRS and CDR2 as YFSETQ. Trimming cost V 1 base and J 1 base, with 9 bases left between them.

CDR3 DNA sequence: TGTGCCAGCAGCTTAGGGGACTGGGATGAAAAACTGTTTTTT. It yields the protein CASSLGDWDEKLFF. The chain links TRBV11-2 to TRBJ1-4; perhaps TRBD1 as D (5 bases). The CDR3 length is 14 residues. Germline V gene data show CDR1 as SGHAT and CDR2 as FQNNGV. V was clipped by 1 base and J by 6 bases, with 9 bases between them.

The chain employs TRBV10-3 and TRBJ1-4, with 9 bases that match TRBD1. Looked up from germline, CDR1 is ENHRY and CDR2 is SYGVKD. V shed 6 bases and J 4 bases; nucleotides not matched to a gene: 6. The CDR3 sequence is 15 residues long. The CDR3 nucleotides are TGTGCCATCAGCCCGGTGGGACAGGGTAATGAAAAACTGTTTTTT. As protein: CAISPVGQGNEKLFF.

The chain joins TRBV20-1 to TRBJ2-1; D possibly corresponds to TRBD2 (5 bases). The CDR3 contains 16 residues. From germline, CDR1 is DFQATT and CDR2 SNEGSKA (reference sequence). Trimming removed 3 bases at V and 0 bases at J, with 15 bases between. The CDR3 sequence is CSASKFRGSSYNEQFF. The DNA for the CDR3 is TGCAGTGCTAGTAAGTTTAGAGGGAGCTCCTACAATGAGCAGTTCTTC.

The V call is TRBV5-1, the J call TRBJ2-2; the match to TRBD2 covers 7 bases. The CDR3 totals 16 residues. The germline gives CDR1 SGHRS, CDR2 YFSETQ. V trimming: 1 base; J trimming: 3 bases; junction bases outside the gene matches: 6. The CDR3 is CASSLHGGRDTGELFF. For the CDR3, the DNA is TGCGCCAGCAGCTTGCACGGCGGGAGAGACACCGGGGAGCTGTTTTTT.

This chain uses TRBV14 with TRBJ2-3; maybe TRBD2 (6 bases). The germline V gene has CDR1 SGHDN and CDR2 FVKESK. Trimming cost V 4 bases and J 3 bases, with 11 bases left between them. The length of the CDR3 is 14 residues. DNA of the CDR3: TGTGCCAGCAGCCCTTACGGGACTACAGATACGCAGTATTTT. It translates to CASSPYGTTDTQYF.

This chain uses TRBV11-2 with TRBJ2-3; 8 positions match TRBD2. The germline V gene encodes CDR1 SGHAT and CDR2 FQNNGV. V shed 4 bases and J 3 bases; nucleotides not matched to a gene: 6. The CDR3 extends over 15 amino acids. The CDR3 is CASSSDSGITDTQYF. For the CDR3, the DNA is TGTGCCAGCAGCTCCGATAGCGGGATAACAGATACGCAGTATTTT.

The V and J genes are TRBV19 and TRBJ1-3, with 7 positions matching TRBD1. Germline loops: CDR1 LNHDA, CDR2 SQIVND (reference sequence). The CDR3 consists of 15 residues. The V gene end was trimmed by 5 bases and the J gene end by 2 bases; junction bases not matched to a gene: 6. The CDR3 DNA is TGTGCCAGTAGTCTTTCCGGGACAGCTGGAAACACCATATATTTT. Its translation is CASSLSGTAGNTIYF.